The present TCR beta chain was sequenced within a study of T cell responses to AZD1222 COVID-19 vaccine. The CDR3 has 16 residues. V lost 1 base to trimming and J lost 2 bases, with 11 bases between them. The germline gives CDR1 LNHDA, CDR2 SQIVND (reference sequence). Assay: immunoSEQ multiplex PCR; the TCRdb copy retains only in-frame clones and omits some. The sample carries about 120,000 clones, approximately 90% recorded once. The source is an adult in good health. Source: peripheral blood, taken on day 0 of AZD1222 vaccination. This chain joins TRBV19 and TRBJ2-2; D is undetermined. CDR3 DNA: TGTGCCAGTAGTATAGCGACATTACGAAACACCGGGGAGCTGTTTTTT. Translating it yields CASSIATLRNTGELFF.